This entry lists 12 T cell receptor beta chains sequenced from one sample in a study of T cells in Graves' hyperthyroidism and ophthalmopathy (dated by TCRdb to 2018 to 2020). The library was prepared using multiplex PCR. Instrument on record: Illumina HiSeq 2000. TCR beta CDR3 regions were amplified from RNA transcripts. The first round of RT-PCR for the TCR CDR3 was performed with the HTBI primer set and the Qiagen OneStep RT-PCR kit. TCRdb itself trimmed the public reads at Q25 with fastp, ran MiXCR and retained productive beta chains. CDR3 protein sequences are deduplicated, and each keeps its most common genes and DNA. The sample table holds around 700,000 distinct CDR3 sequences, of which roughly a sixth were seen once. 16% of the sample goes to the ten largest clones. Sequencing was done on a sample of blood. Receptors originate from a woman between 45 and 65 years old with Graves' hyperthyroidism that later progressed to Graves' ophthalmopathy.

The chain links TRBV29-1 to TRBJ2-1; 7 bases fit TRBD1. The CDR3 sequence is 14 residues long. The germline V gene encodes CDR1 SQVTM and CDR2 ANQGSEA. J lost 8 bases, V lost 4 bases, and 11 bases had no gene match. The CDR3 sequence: CSVVGSRGIYEQFF. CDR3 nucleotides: TGCAGCGTTGTGGGAAGCAGGGGGATCTATGAGCAGTTCTTC.

CDR3 sequence (DNA): TGTGCCAGCAGTCCCTGGGGCGGATCGAACACCGGGGAGCTGTTTTTT. It codes for CASSPWGGSNTGELFF. The J gene is TRBJ2-2, the V gene TRBV6-1, with D possibly TRBD1 on 5 matching bases. Germline assignment: CDR1 MNHNS and CDR2 SASEGT. The CDR3 loop spans 16 amino acids. V was clipped by 5 bases and J by 0 bases, with 13 bases between them.

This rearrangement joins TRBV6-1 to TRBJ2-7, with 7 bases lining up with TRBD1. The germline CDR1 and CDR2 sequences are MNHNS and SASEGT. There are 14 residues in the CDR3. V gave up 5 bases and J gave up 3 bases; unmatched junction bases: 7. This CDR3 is CASSPTGVRYEQYF. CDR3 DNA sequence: TGTGCCAGCAGTCCTACAGGGGTGCGCTACGAGCAGTACTTC.

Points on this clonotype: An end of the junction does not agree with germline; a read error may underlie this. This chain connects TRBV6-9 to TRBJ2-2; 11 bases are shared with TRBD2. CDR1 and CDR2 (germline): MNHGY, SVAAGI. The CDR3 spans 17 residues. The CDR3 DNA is TGTGCCATCAGTGATTCTAGCGGGGGGCTGGGAGCCGGGGAGCTGTTTTTT. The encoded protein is CAISDSSGGLGAGELFF.

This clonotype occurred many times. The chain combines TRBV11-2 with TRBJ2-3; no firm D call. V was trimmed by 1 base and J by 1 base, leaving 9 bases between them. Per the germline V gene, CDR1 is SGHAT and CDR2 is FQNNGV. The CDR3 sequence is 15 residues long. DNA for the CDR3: TGTGCCAGCAGCTTAGGCGGTTCTGGCACAGATACGCAGTATTTT. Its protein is CASSLGGSGTDTQYF.

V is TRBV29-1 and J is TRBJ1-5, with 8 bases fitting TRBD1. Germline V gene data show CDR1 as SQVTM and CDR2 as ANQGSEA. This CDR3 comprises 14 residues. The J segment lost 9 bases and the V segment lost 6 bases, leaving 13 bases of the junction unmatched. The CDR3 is CSVTTGAPKGPQHF. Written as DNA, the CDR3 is TGCAGCGTCACGACAGGGGCCCCGAAAGGGCCCCAGCATTTT.

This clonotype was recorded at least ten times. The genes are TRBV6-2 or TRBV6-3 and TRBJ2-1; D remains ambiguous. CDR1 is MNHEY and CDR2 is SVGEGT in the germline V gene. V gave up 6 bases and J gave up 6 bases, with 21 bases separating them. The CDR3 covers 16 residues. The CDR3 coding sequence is TGTGCCAGCAGCACCCGGGTGGGCAGGACCGGCAATGAGCAGTTCTTC. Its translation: CASSTRVGRTGNEQFF.

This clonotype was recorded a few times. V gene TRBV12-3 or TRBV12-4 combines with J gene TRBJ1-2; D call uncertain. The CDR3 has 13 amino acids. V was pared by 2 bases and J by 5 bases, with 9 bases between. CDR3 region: CASSLIGVYGYTF. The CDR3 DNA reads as TGTGCCAGCAGTTTAATAGGAGTTTATGGCTACACCTTC.

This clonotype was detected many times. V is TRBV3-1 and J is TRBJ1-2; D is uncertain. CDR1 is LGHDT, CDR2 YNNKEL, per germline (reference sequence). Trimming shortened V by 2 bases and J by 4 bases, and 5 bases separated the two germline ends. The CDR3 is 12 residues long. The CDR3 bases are TGTGCCAGCAGCCAAAGGAGCTATGGCTACACCTTC. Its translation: CASSQRSYGYTF.

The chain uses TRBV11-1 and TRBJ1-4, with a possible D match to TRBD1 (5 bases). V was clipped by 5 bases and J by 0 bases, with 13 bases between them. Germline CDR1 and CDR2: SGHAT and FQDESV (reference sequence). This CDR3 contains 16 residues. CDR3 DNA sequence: TGTGCCAGCAGCCCGGGGACTGAAGCAACTAATGAAAAACTGTTTTTT. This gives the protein CASSPGTEATNEKLFF. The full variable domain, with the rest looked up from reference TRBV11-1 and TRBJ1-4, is EAEVAQSPRYKITEKSQAVAFWCDPISGHATLYWYRQILGQGPELLVQFQDESVVDDSQLPKDRFSAERLKGVDSTLKIQPAELGDSAMYLCASSPGTEATNEKLFFGSGTQLSVL.

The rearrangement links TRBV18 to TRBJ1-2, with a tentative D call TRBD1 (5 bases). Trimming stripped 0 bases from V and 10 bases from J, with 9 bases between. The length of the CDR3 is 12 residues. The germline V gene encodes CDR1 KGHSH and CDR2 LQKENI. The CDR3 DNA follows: TGTGCCAGCTCACCACCGGGGCAGCACTACACCTTC. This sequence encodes CASSPPGQHYTF.

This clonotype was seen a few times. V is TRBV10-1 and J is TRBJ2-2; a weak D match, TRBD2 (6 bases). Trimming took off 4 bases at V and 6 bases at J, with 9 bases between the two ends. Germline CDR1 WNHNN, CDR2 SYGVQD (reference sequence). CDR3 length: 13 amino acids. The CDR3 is CASSVSGAGELFF. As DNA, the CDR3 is TGCGCCAGCAGTGTATCGGGGGCCGGGGAGCTGTTTTTT.